Following are 21 T cell receptor beta chains from one sample sequenced in a study of blood T cell repertoires in COVID-19. The data were produced by immunoSEQ multiplex PCR, yet TCRdb's version contains in-frame clones alone and is incomplete. The sample lists around 83,000 clones, around 88% occurring once. The sample comprised peripheral blood. Source of these receptors: a man aged 65 to 79 with active or convalescent COVID-19.

This clone was seen only once. The rearrangement links TRBV28 to TRBJ2-7; 10 positions agree with TRBD2. J gave up 2 bases and V 5 bases, and 6 bases lay outside the gene matches. The length of the CDR3 is 15 residues. The V gene's germline CDR1 is MDHEN and CDR2 SYDVKM. This chain's CDR3 is CASSITTSGAYEQYF. The CDR3 region has the DNA TGTGCCAGCAGTATTACCACTAGCGGGGCCTACGAGCAGTACTTC.

The rearrangement links TRBV19 to TRBJ1-4; a weak D match, TRBD1 (5 bases). The CDR3 spans 15 residues. V dropped 5 bases and J dropped 3 bases, with 13 bases sitting between them. Germline V gene lookup returns CDR1 LNHDA and CDR2 SQIVND (reference sequence). CDR3 nucleotides: TGTGCCAGTAGTGGACACAGTGCGGCTAATGAAAAACTGTTTTTT. Its translation: CASSGHSAANEKLFF.

This rearrangement joins TRBV28 to TRBJ2-2; D is possibly TRBD1 (5 bases). This CDR3 comprises 15 residues. Germline V lookup: CDR1 MDHEN, CDR2 SYDVKM. The ends were cut back, 6 bases at V and 1 base at J, with 12 bases in the middle. Here the CDR3 reads CASSYWTLNTGELFF. CDR3 DNA sequence: TGTGCCAGCAGCTACTGGACACTGAACACCGGGGAGCTGTTTTTT.

The chain combines TRBV12-3 or TRBV12-4 with TRBJ1-2; tentatively, D is TRBD1 (5 bases). There are 13 residues in the CDR3. Trimming stripped 5 bases from V and 7 bases from J, with 14 bases between. The chain's CDR3 is CASSARVGGGYTF. CDR3 bases: TGTGCCAGCAGTGCCAGGGTGGGAGGTGGCTACACCTTC.

This clone was detected a few times. This rearrangement joins TRBV7-6 to TRBJ2-7; D may be TRBD1 (6 bases). CDR1 is SGHVS, CDR2 FNYEAQ, per germline. V was cut by 6 bases and J by 1 base, with 13 bases left in between. This CDR3 comprises 14 residues. CDR3 amino acids: CASSFRTDSYEQYF. For the CDR3, the DNA is TGTGCCAGCAGTTTCAGGACAGATTCCTACGAGCAGTACTTC.

This sequence joins TRBV5-1 and TRBJ2-3, with 10 bases lining up with TRBD1. The CDR3 has 14 amino acids. From germline, CDR1 is SGHRS and CDR2 YFSETQ. The ends lost 4 bases at V and 7 bases at J; junction bases unmatched: 6. CDR3 nucleotide sequence: TGCGCCAGCAGCCGTGGGACAGGGGCACATACGCAGTATTTT. Protein product: CASSRGTGAHTQYF.

The gene calls are TRBV29-1 and TRBJ2-3, with 7 bases identical to TRBD2. Trimming cost V 4 bases and J 2 bases; bases outside gene matches: 9. Germline CDR1 and CDR2: SQVTM and ANQGSEA. The CDR3 extends over 15 amino acids. The CDR3, as DNA: TGCAGCGTTGCCCCTAGCGGAACCTACACAGATACGCAGTATTTT. It codes for CSVAPSGTYTDTQYF.

The chain joins TRBV9 to TRBJ2-3, with D maybe TRBD2 (6 bases). V was shortened by 7 bases and J by 2 bases, with 11 bases between the two germline ends. This CDR3 has 13 residues. In germline, CDR1 is SGDLS, CDR2 YYNGEE. As DNA, the CDR3 is TGTGCCAGCGGCCGGGAGAACACAGATACGCAGTATTTT. Its protein product is CASGRENTDTQYF.

The CDR3 DNA reads as TGCGCCAGCAGCCAAGGGCGGTTAGATGAAAAACTGTTTTTT. It is translated as CASSQGRLDEKLFF. The rearrangement uses TRBV4-1 and TRBJ1-4; D not resolved. This CDR3 has 14 residues. Germline assignment: CDR1 MGHRA and CDR2 YSYEKL. V lost 1 base and J lost 6, with 9 bases in between.

V and J are TRBV14 and TRBJ1-4, with D possibly being TRBD1 (5 bases). The CDR3 contains 14 residues. The germline V gene has CDR1 SGHDN and CDR2 FVKESK. Trimming stripped 2 bases from V and 7 bases from J, with 11 bases between. CDR3 residues: CASSQYQGGEKLFF. CDR3 in DNA: TGTGCCAGCAGCCAATATCAGGGTGGTGAAAAACTGTTTTTT. Based on the CDR3 plus reference TRBV14 and TRBJ1-4, the full variable domain is EAGVTQFPSHSVIEKGQTVTLRCDPISGHDNLYWYRRVMGKEIKFLLHFVKESKQDESGMPNNRFLAERTGGTYSTLKVQPAELEDSGVYFCASSQYQGGEKLFFGSGTQLSVL.

The chain uses TRBV9 and TRBJ2-5, with 10 bases matching TRBD2. Germline CDR1 is SGDLS and CDR2 is YYNGEE. This CDR3 has 15 residues. After removal of 2 bases from V and 5 bases from J, the junction contained 6 bases not matched to a gene. The CDR3 region is CASSVGTSAGETQYF. For the CDR3, the DNA is TGTGCCAGCAGCGTCGGGACTAGCGCCGGGGAGACCCAGTACTTC.

This clone was observed once. The chain links TRBV15 to TRBJ1-1; D gene uncertain. Germline loops: CDR1 LNHNV, CDR2 YYDKDF (reference sequence). V gave up 1 base and J gave up 1 base, with 10 bases separating them. CDR3 length: 15 amino acids. The CDR3 DNA sequence: TGTGCCACCAGCAGAGGGGGAGAGGGGAACACTGAAGCTTTCTTT. Protein sequence: CATSRGGEGNTEAFF.

V and J are TRBV30 and TRBJ1-3, with a possible D match to TRBD1 (5 bases). The CDR3 covers 15 residues. Germline V CDR1 and CDR2: GTSNPN, SVGIG (reference sequence). V shed 4 bases and J shed 0 bases, with 13 bases lying between them. The CDR3 DNA reads as TGTGCCTGGACTAACCAGGGATTCTCTGGAAACACCATATATTTT. Amino acid sequence: CAWTNQGFSGNTIYF. Full variable domain (missing parts from reference TRBV30 and TRBJ1-3): SQTIHQWPATLVQPVGSPLSLECTVEGTSNPNLYWYRQAAGRGLQLLFYSVGIGQISSEVPQNLSASRPQDRQFILSSKKLLLSDSGFYLCAWTNQGFSGNTIYFGEGSWLTVV.

This clone is a singleton in its sample. The J gene is TRBJ1-4, the V gene TRBV5-5; 11 bases fit TRBD1. There are 15 residues in the CDR3. Germline values: CDR1 SGHKS, CDR2 YYEKEE (reference sequence). With 3 bases clipped from V and 8 bases from J, the junction kept 6 bases outside the gene matches. The CDR3 here is CASSSRGQGEEKLFF. In nucleotides, the CDR3 is TGTGCCAGCAGCTCACGGGGACAGGGGGAGGAAAAACTGTTTTTT.

The chain has TRBV7-3 and TRBJ2-1; 7 nucleotides match TRBD2. V was clipped by 5 bases and J by 9 bases; unmatched bases: 7. Germline CDR1 SGHTA, CDR2 FQGTGA. The CDR3 has 13 residues. DNA of the CDR3: TGTGCCAGCAGCCAAACTAGCGAGGGTGAGCAGTTCTTC. Its translation is CASSQTSEGEQFF.

This chain links TRBV5-5 with TRBJ1-5; D gene unclear. CDR3 length: 13 amino acids. Trimming shortened V by 2 bases and J by 3 bases, and 6 bases separated the two germline ends. CDR1 is SGHKS, CDR2 YYEKEE, per germline (reference sequence). Written as DNA, the CDR3 is TGTGCCAGCAGCTTCGGAGACAATCAGCCCCAGCATTTT. Its protein product is CASSFGDNQPQHF.

The V call is TRBV20-1, the J call TRBJ2-7, with 12 bases identical to TRBD2. This CDR3 has 15 residues. The V gene end was trimmed by 3 bases and the J gene end by 5 bases; junction bases not matched to a gene: 8. Per the germline V gene, CDR1 is DFQATT and CDR2 is SNEGSKA (reference sequence). The CDR3 DNA reads TGCAGTGCTAGTGCTAGCGGGAGGGCCCTCAACGAGCAGTACTTC. The encoded protein is CSASASGRALNEQYF.

This clone was observed a single time. The junction does not match germline at one end; this may be a read error. The genes are TRBV2 and TRBJ2-7, with 8 bases aligning to TRBD1. The CDR3 runs 13 residues. CDR1 and CDR2 from the germline V gene are SNHLY and FYNNEI. The CDR3 loop reads CASSIQGAYEQYF. CDR3 bases: TGTGCCAGCAGTATTCAGGGGGCGTACGAGCAGTATTTC.

J is TRBJ2-1 and V is TRBV7-8, with 9 bases matching TRBD2. The germline CDR1 and CDR2 sequences are SGHVS and FQNEAQ. This CDR3 comprises 15 residues. V dropped 1 base and J dropped 10; count of bases not matched to a gene: 8. The CDR3 loop is CASSLVAGALGEQFF. The CDR3 coding sequence is TGTGCCAGCAGCTTAGTAGCGGGAGCCCTCGGAGAGCAGTTCTTC.

The chain recombines TRBV11-1 with TRBJ2-7, with D maybe TRBD1 (5 bases). Per the germline V gene, CDR1 is SGHAT and CDR2 is FQDESV (reference sequence). V was cut by 4 bases and J by 1 base, with 8 bases left in between. CDR3 length: 13 amino acids. The CDR3 protein is CASSWQGSYEQYF. The CDR3 DNA reads as TGTGCCAGCAGCTGGCAGGGTTCCTACGAGCAGTACTTC.

The J gene is TRBJ1-5, the V gene TRBV9; no clear D. The germline V and J ends were trimmed by 3 bases and 0 bases, with 7 bases remaining between them. Germline loops: CDR1 SGDLS, CDR2 YYNGEE. This CDR3 is built from 14 residues. In DNA, the CDR3 is TGTGCCAGCAGCGACTACGATAGCAATCAGCCCCAGCATTTT. This gives the protein CASSDYDSNQPQHF.